The 23 T cell receptor beta chains in this list originate from one sample, sequenced in a study of blood T cell repertoires in COVID-19. The method was immunoSEQ multiplex PCR; TCRdb's version includes in-frame clones alone and lacks a portion of them. The sample holds about 200,000 clones, roughly 87% seen once. Sequencing was performed on PBMCs or T cells enriched from blood (not recorded which). The origin of the receptors is a woman in her thirties or forties with acute COVID-19.

The V gene is TRBV5-1, the J gene TRBJ2-7; D not certain. The CDR3 is made up of 17 amino acids. The germline CDR1 and CDR2 sequences are SGHRS and YFSETQ. V dropped 2 bases and J dropped 3 bases, with 21 bases sitting between them. The CDR3 DNA follows: TGCGCCAGCAGCTTTAACCCCACTAAGGCCAGAGACTACGAGCAGTACTTC. It encodes CASSFNPTKARDYEQYF.

The genes are TRBV4-3 and TRBJ2-7; 10 positions match TRBD2. The CDR3 has 16 amino acids. In germline, CDR1 is LGHNA, CDR2 YSLEER. Trimming cost V 1 base and J 6 bases; bases outside gene matches: 9. CDR3 nucleotides: TGCGCCAGCAGCCAAGGGACAGCGGGAGGGCCCCTCGAGCAGTACTTC. Translation gives CASSQGTAGGPLEQYF.

The gene calls are TRBV28 and TRBJ1-6; D possibly corresponds to TRBD1 (5 bases). Germline V gene lookup returns CDR1 MDHEN and CDR2 SYDVKM. Trimming stripped 2 bases from V and 10 bases from J, with 9 bases between. This CDR3 contains 13 residues. Written as DNA, the CDR3 is TGTGCCAGCAGTTTAGGGGCAGGCTCACCCCTCCACTTT. This sequence encodes CASSLGAGSPLHF.

DNA of the CDR3: TGTGCCTGGAGAGAACCCCTTGGGGCGGGGGAACGCACAGATACGCAGTATTTT. This gives the protein CAWREPLGAGERTDTQYF. The rearrangement joins TRBV30 to TRBJ2-3, with 7 bases lining up with TRBD2. CDR3 length equals 18 residues. J lost 1 base, V lost 3 bases, and 16 bases had no gene match. CDR1 GTSNPN and CDR2 SVGIG come from the germline V gene (reference sequence).

This clone was picked up one time. CDR3: CASSSLWTGDLEQYF. The CDR3 region has the DNA TGTGCCAGCAGTTCGCTCTGGACAGGGGATCTCGAGCAGTACTTC. J is TRBJ2-7 and V is TRBV28; 9 positions agree with TRBD1. This CDR3 is built from 15 residues. V was clipped by 4 bases and J by 6 bases; unmatched bases: 10. Germline values: CDR1 MDHEN, CDR2 SYDVKM.

The chain has TRBV7-9 and TRBJ2-1; TRBD2 aligns across 12 bases. Looked up from germline, CDR1 is SEHNR and CDR2 is FQNEAQ (reference sequence). V gave up 3 bases and J gave up 7 bases; unmatched junction bases: 7. The length of the CDR3 is 16 residues. The CDR3 reads CASSFLAGGGLNEQFF. The CDR3 nucleotides read TGTGCCAGCAGCTTCCTAGCGGGAGGGGGGTTAAATGAGCAGTTCTTC.

The genes are TRBV28 and TRBJ1-2; D may be TRBD1 (5 bases). The CDR3 spans 14 residues. Trimming stripped 2 bases from V and 0 bases from J, with 7 bases between. Looked up from germline, CDR1 is MDHEN and CDR2 is SYDVKM. The CDR3: CASSLGGSNYGYTF. CDR3 coding DNA: TGTGCCAGCAGTTTAGGGGGGTCTAACTATGGCTACACCTTC.

V is TRBV7-9 and J is TRBJ2-3; D remains ambiguous. Germline V gives CDR1 SEHNR, CDR2 FQNEAQ (reference sequence). V lost 4 bases and J lost 4, with 6 bases in between. CDR3 size: 12 residues. Here the CDR3 reads CASSSTADTQYF. The DNA for the CDR3 is TGTGCCAGCAGCTCCACAGCAGATACGCAGTATTTT.

This clone was seen more than once but under ten times. The chain has TRBV7-2 and TRBJ2-1; D might be TRBD2 (6 bases). The CDR3 totals 15 residues. V gave up 3 bases and J gave up 1 base, with 10 bases separating them. Looked up from germline, CDR1 is SGHTA and CDR2 is FQGNSA. The CDR3 region is CASSFWGESYNEQFF. The DNA for the CDR3 is TGTGCCAGCAGCTTTTGGGGGGAGTCCTACAATGAGCAGTTCTTC.

This chain uses TRBV7-9 with TRBJ2-1; 9 bases match TRBD1. In germline, CDR1 is SEHNR, CDR2 FQNEAQ (reference sequence). The V and J ends lost 3 bases and 3 bases, in that order; junction bases with no gene match: 6. This CDR3 spans 16 amino acids. In nucleotides, the CDR3 is TGTGCCAGCAGCTTCGGACAGGGGAGTTTCTACAATGAGCAGTTCTTC. This translates into CASSFGQGSFYNEQFF.

This chain joins TRBV28 and TRBJ1-4; tentative D call: TRBD1 (6 bases). This CDR3 is built from 13 residues. V lost 11 bases and J lost 0, with 10 bases in between. From germline, CDR1 is MDHEN and CDR2 SYDVKM. The CDR3 loop reads CAGGRPTNEKLFF. CDR3 in DNA: TGTGCCGGGGGCAGACCAACTAATGAAAAACTGTTTTTT.

This clone came up once. The chain joins TRBV12-5 to TRBJ2-5; D might be TRBD1 (6 bases). Between the trimmed V and J ends, which lost 3 bases and 5 bases, there was a span of 19 bases. Germline loops: CDR1 LGHNT, CDR2 FRNRAP. This CDR3 contains 16 residues. The CDR3 loop reads CASGLSQGIAGETQYF. Here the CDR3 DNA reads TGTGCTAGTGGTTTAAGTCAGGGGATTGCCGGCGAGACCCAGTACTTC.

V and J are TRBV10-3 and TRBJ1-1; 12 nucleotides line up with TRBD1. The CDR3 is made up of 14 amino acids. Trimming took 4 bases from V and 8 from J; bases not matched to a gene: 5. Germline V gene lookup returns CDR1 ENHRY and CDR2 SYGVKD. The CDR3 bases are TGTGCCATCAGTGGGGGACAGGGGGCATGGGAAGCTTTCTTT. As protein: CAISGGQGAWEAFF.

This chain connects TRBV7-2 to TRBJ2-7; 7 nucleotides align to TRBD1. The V gene end was trimmed by 5 bases and the J gene end by 3 bases; junction bases not matched to a gene: 10. The germline gives CDR1 SGHTA, CDR2 FQGNSA. This CDR3 spans 15 amino acids. CDR3 DNA: TGTGCCAGCAGCCCACAGGGACAGATGAACTACGAGCAGTACTTC. It specifies CASSPQGQMNYEQYF.

The chain has TRBV7-8 and TRBJ2-1; no definite D call. The V and J ends lost 2 bases and 8 bases respectively, with 10 bases between them. Germline V gene sequence: CDR1 SGHVS, CDR2 FQNEAQ. This CDR3 spans 13 amino acids. The CDR3 here is CASSLIAAYEQFF. Here the CDR3 DNA reads TGTGCCAGCAGCTTAATCGCGGCTTATGAGCAGTTCTTC.

The rearrangement joins TRBV7-8 to TRBJ1-3; TRBD1 might be the D (5 bases). The germline CDR1 and CDR2 sequences are SGHVS and FQNEAQ. The CDR3 has 15 residues. Between the trimmed V and J ends, which lost 3 bases and 0 bases, there was a span of 9 bases. The CDR3: CASSLTENSGNTIYF. CDR3 DNA: TGTGCCAGCAGCTTGACAGAGAACTCTGGAAACACCATATATTTT.

This clone has only a few counts. The V and J genes are TRBV4-2 and TRBJ2-1, with D uncertain. The CDR3 sequence is 18 residues long. From germline, CDR1 is LGHNA and CDR2 YNFKEQ. The V and J ends lost 5 bases and 0 bases respectively, with 20 bases between them. CDR3 region: CASSERQSFPSSYNEQFF. CDR3 DNA: TGTGCCAGCAGCGAAAGACAATCCTTTCCGAGCTCCTACAATGAGCAGTTCTTC.

This rearrangement joins TRBV9 to TRBJ2-5; 10 bases are shared with TRBD2. The V gene's germline CDR1 is SGDLS and CDR2 YYNGEE. The CDR3 has 17 residues. J was trimmed by 4 bases and V by 3 bases; bases with no gene match: 12. The CDR3 DNA is TGTGCCAGCAGCGCAACAGCGGGGGGGCAAGTTGGAGAGACCCAGTACTTC. Translated: CASSATAGGQVGETQYF.

V is TRBV29-1 and J is TRBJ2-7, with 10 positions matching TRBD1. Germline V CDR1 and CDR2: SQVTM, ANQGSEA. This CDR3 region has 14 residues. Unmatched junction bases numbered 11, after V lost 6 bases and J lost 6 bases. CDR3 residues: CSVGQGREWGEQYF. CDR3 nucleotide sequence: TGCAGCGTGGGACAGGGGAGGGAATGGGGCGAGCAGTACTTC.

This clone showed up just a few times. The chain carries TRBV3-1 (or the pseudogene TRBV3-2) and TRBJ2-3; 7 nucleotides agree with TRBD2. The CDR3 contains 16 residues. Germline trimming cut 1 base from V and 6 bases from J; bases unmatched to any gene: 10. Germline V gene lookup returns CDR1 LGHDT and CDR2 YNNKEL (reference sequence). CDR3 in amino acids: CASSQARGLPVDTQYF. CDR3 nucleotide sequence: TGTGCCAGCAGCCAAGCCCGGGGACTACCAGTGGATACGCAGTATTTT.

The V and J genes are TRBV9 and TRBJ2-2; D gene unclear. The V gene lost 6 bases and the J gene lost 5 bases, with 20 bases spanning the gap. CDR1 and CDR2 (germline): SGDLS, YYNGEE. The CDR3 length is 16 residues. The CDR3 spells CASTPDGATGTGELFF. CDR3 coding DNA: TGTGCCAGCACCCCTGATGGAGCGACCGGGACCGGGGAGCTGTTTTTT.

The chain has TRBV14 and TRBJ1-2; TRBD1 matches at 7 bases. CDR1 is SGHDN, CDR2 FVKESK, per germline. The length of the CDR3 is 14 residues. Losses at the gene ends were 1 base for V and 3 bases for J; bases not matched to a gene: 2. The CDR3 coding sequence is TGTGCCAGCAGCCAAGGACAGGGAGACTATGGCTACACCTTC. It yields the protein CASSQGQGDYGYTF.

The rearrangement joins TRBV29-1 to TRBJ1-2; 8 positions agree with TRBD1. Looked up from germline, CDR1 is SQVTM and CDR2 is ANQGSEA. The CDR3 has 12 amino acids. V shed 4 bases and J 5 bases; nucleotides not matched to a gene: 3. This chain's CDR3 is CSVGNRGYGYTF. CDR3 nucleotides: TGCAGCGTTGGAAACAGGGGGTATGGCTACACCTTC.